Listed here are 14 T cell receptor beta chains from one sample, sequenced in a study of shared clonotypes between healthy human individuals. Using immunoSEQ multiplex PCR, the repertoire was profiled, and TCRdb retains in-frame clones only, with some absent. Among 2 million to 2.5 million clones listed, approximately 96% were seen once. The sample was naive CD4+ T cells sorted from blood. The subset: CD45RA+ positively selected. Receptors were obtained from a man between 18 and 29 years old in good health.

This sequence joins TRBV5-1 and TRBJ2-5; D call uncertain. The CDR3 covers 15 residues. Germline lookup yields CDR1 SGHRS and CDR2 YFSETQ. The V and J ends lost 3 bases and 5 bases respectively, with 17 bases between them. The CDR3 protein is CASSSSGASVETQYF. The CDR3 DNA reads as TGCGCCAGCAGCTCATCGGGTGCGAGTGTGGAGACCCAGTACTTC.

Regarding this clone: Other nucleotide sequences in the sample specify the same CDR3. The V call is TRBV2, the J call TRBJ2-2; 11 bases fit TRBD2. V was clipped by 9 bases and J by 4 bases; unmatched bases: 7. From germline, CDR1 is SNHLY and CDR2 FYNNEI. The CDR3 has 15 residues. CDR3 protein: CASGGTSGATGELFF. CDR3 sequence (DNA): TGTGCCAGTGGGGGGACTAGCGGAGCCACCGGGGAGCTGTTTTTT.

This rearrangement joins TRBV7-2 to TRBJ2-7; 7 bases line up with TRBD2. The junction had 12 bases not matched to a gene; V was cut back by 1 base and J by 0 bases. Germline V gene sequence: CDR1 SGHTA, CDR2 FQGNSA. The CDR3 length is 18 residues. This CDR3 is CASSLGTSFSSFSYEQYF. The CDR3 nucleotides are TGTGCCAGCAGCTTAGGGACTAGTTTTTCGAGCTTCTCCTACGAGCAGTACTTC.

With regard to this clone: Distinct nucleotide sequences in the sample also encode this CDR3. This chain joins TRBV15 and TRBJ2-1; unclear D gene. The germline CDR1 and CDR2 sequences are LNHNV and YYDKDF (reference sequence). Trimming stripped 0 bases from V and 9 bases from J, with 9 bases between. The CDR3 is 13 residues long. The CDR3 nucleotides are TGTGCCACCAGCAGAGATTTAGCTGGTGAGCAGTTCTTC. This translates into CATSRDLAGEQFF. The variable domain in full, completed from reference TRBV15 and TRBJ2-1, reads DAMVIQNPRYQVTQFGKPVTLSCSQTLNHNVMYWYQQKSSQAPKLLFHYYDKDFNNEADTPDNFQSRRPNTSFCFLDIRSPGLGDTAMYLCATSRDLAGEQFFGPGTRLTVL.

The rearrangement links TRBV6-5 to TRBJ1-1; D remains unclear. Germline V CDR1 and CDR2: MNHEY, SVGAGI. The CDR3 consists of 13 residues. V was pared by 5 bases and J by 0 bases, with 7 bases between. The CDR3 sequence is CASSLEVNTEAFF. The CDR3 DNA reads TGTGCCAGCAGTCTCGAAGTGAACACTGAAGCTTTCTTT.

This chain joins TRBV5-1 and TRBJ1-6; 7 positions agree with TRBD1. CDR3 length: 15 residues. CDR1 and CDR2 (germline): SGHRS, YFSETQ. After removal of 4 bases from V and 8 bases from J, the junction contained 9 bases not matched to a gene. The CDR3: CASSLQGGKDSPLHF. The CDR3 region has the DNA TGCGCCAGCAGCCTTCAGGGGGGTAAAGATTCACCCCTCCACTTT.

This clone was seen a single time. The chain carries TRBV10-3 and TRBJ2-7, with 8 nucleotides matching TRBD1. Germline values: CDR1 ENHRY, CDR2 SYGVKD. This CDR3 is built from 13 residues. Trimming cost V 10 bases and J 0 bases; bases outside gene matches: 5. CDR3 in DNA: TGTGCCACCTGGACAGGGAGCTCCTACGAGCAGTACTTC. The encoded protein is CATWTGSSYEQYF.

The chain joins TRBV11-2 to TRBJ2-7, with 16 positions matching TRBD2. The CDR3 contains 17 residues. Per germline, CDR1 SGHAT and CDR2 FQNNGV. Trimming removed 6 bases from V and 2 bases from J; junction bases left unmatched: 7. The CDR3 DNA sequence: TGTGCCAGCAGGGGACTAGCGGGAGGGAGGAGCACCTACGAGCAGTACTTC. Translation gives CASRGLAGGRSTYEQYF.

The chain combines TRBV28 with TRBJ2-4; 12 bases fit TRBD2. The CDR3 loop spans 16 amino acids. The germline gives CDR1 MDHEN, CDR2 SYDVKM. The trim removed 5 bases at V and 2 bases at J, leaving 4 bases unmatched. The CDR3 bases are TGTGCCAGCAGTGATCTAGCGGGGGGGCCCAAAAACATTCAGTACTTC. As protein: CASSDLAGGPKNIQYF.

This chain links TRBV27 with TRBJ1-4; D is unresolved. Germline CDR1 is MNHEY and CDR2 is SMNVEV (reference sequence). V lost 6 bases and J lost 0, with 8 bases in between. This CDR3 spans 14 amino acids. The chain's CDR3 is CASRLGSTNEKLFF. The CDR3 bases are TGTGCCAGCAGGTTAGGTTCAACTAATGAAAAACTGTTTTTT.

The rearrangement joins TRBV30 to TRBJ2-1; TRBD2 is a possible D gene (6 bases). V was cut by 5 bases and J by 4 bases, with 9 bases left in between. Germline CDR1 reads GTSNPN; CDR2 reads SVGIG (reference sequence). The CDR3 length is 12 residues. The CDR3, as DNA: TGTGCCTGGCGACTAGAATACAATGAGCAGTTCTTC. This gives the protein CAWRLEYNEQFF.

V gene TRBV6-6 combines with J gene TRBJ2-1; D is possibly TRBD2 (6 bases). CDR3 length: 16 amino acids. CDR1 is MNHNY and CDR2 is SVGAGI in the germline V gene (reference sequence). With 2 bases removed from V and 9 bases from J, the gap between germline ends came to 20 bases. The CDR3 DNA follows: TGTGCCAGCAGTTACGAGGCAAGGGGAGGAAGGGGTGAGCAGTTCTTC. It specifies CASSYEARGGRGEQFF.

The chain carries TRBV6-1 and TRBJ2-7; TRBD1 might be the D (6 bases). Germline CDR1 is MNHNS and CDR2 is SASEGT. Trimming stripped 7 bases from V and 5 bases from J, with 18 bases between. There are 14 residues in the CDR3. CDR3 residues: CASTTQPYRDEQYF. CDR3 nucleotides: TGTGCCAGCACGACCCAGCCTTACAGGGACGAGCAGTACTTC.

The chain links TRBV6-1 to TRBJ2-4; the D is unclear. Looked up from germline, CDR1 is MNHNS and CDR2 is SASEGT. This CDR3 region has 16 residues. Trimming took off 2 bases at V and 7 bases at J, with 18 bases between the two ends. The CDR3 DNA reads as TGTGCCAGCAGTGAAACTCAAGGAGCAGTACCCAACATTCAGTACTTC. It encodes CASSETQGAVPNIQYF.